This T cell receptor beta chain was captured by sequencing in a study of blood T cell repertoires in COVID-19. Study background: The United States, Italy and Spain supplied acute and convalescent COVID-19 samples.

Trimming removed 5 bases at V and 6 bases at J, with 10 bases between. The CDR3 contains 13 residues. Germline V CDR1 and CDR2: MNHEY, SVGAGI. TCRdb keeps only in-frame clones here, not all; method: immunoSEQ multiplex PCR. The sample contains around 200,000 clones, roughly 86% of which appear only once. This sequence originates from an elderly woman in a cohort sampled during active or convalescent COVID-19. The rearrangement joins TRBV6-5 to TRBJ1-4; D may be TRBD1 (5 bases). Source material: peripheral blood. The CDR3 DNA follows: TGTGCCAGCAGTCCCCAGGGCTATGAAAAACTGTTTTTT. Its translation is CASSPQGYEKLFF.